This T cell receptor beta chain was captured by sequencing in a study of a mutant IDH1 vaccine in newly diagnosed glioma. Notes on the study in general: Pseudoprogression seemed unlinked to shifts in top peripheral T cell clonotypes.

Points on this clone: Its specificity is unknown.

Repertoires were generated with immunoSEQ multiplex PCR, while TCRdb's copy carries only in-frame clones and drops some. The sample yields about 56,000 clones, roughly 76% seen once. Time point denoted: week 47, end of study. Each dose of the vaccine consisted of 300 ug of mutant IDH1 20-mer peptide, with topical imiquimod. Germline V lookup: CDR1 SGHDT, CDR2 YYEEEE. The CDR3 loop spans 16 amino acids. J lost 6 bases, V lost 4 bases, and 9 bases had no gene match. The sequences come from PBMCs, collected from a glioma patient whose treatment included an IDH1 peptide vaccine. The clonotype originates from a man aged 50 to 59 with glioma. This rearrangement joins TRBV5-6 to TRBJ1-5, with TRBD1 identical over 11 bases. CDR3 amino acids: CASSGGTGGFAQPQHF. Written as DNA, the CDR3 is TGTGCCAGCAGCGGAGGGACAGGGGGTTTCGCTCAGCCCCAGCATTTT. The variable domain in full, completed from reference TRBV5-6 and TRBJ1-5, reads DAGVTQSPTHLIKTRGQQVTLRCSPKSGHDTVSWYQQALGQGPQFIFQYYEEEERQRGNFPDRFSGHQFPNYSSELNVNALLLGDSALYLCASSGGTGGFAQPQHFGDGTRLSIL.